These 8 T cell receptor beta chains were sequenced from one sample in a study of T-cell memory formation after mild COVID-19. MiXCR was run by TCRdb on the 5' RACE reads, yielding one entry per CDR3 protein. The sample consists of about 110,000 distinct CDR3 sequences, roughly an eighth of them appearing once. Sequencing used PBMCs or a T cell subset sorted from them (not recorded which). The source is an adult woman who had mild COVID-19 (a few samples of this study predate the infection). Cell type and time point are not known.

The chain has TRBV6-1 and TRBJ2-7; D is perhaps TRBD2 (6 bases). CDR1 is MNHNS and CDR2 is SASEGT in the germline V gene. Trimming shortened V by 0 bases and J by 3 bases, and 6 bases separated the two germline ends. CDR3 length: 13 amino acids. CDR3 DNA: TGTGCCAGCAGTGAAGCGCGGGGCTACGAGCAGTACTTC. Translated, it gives CASSEARGYEQYF.

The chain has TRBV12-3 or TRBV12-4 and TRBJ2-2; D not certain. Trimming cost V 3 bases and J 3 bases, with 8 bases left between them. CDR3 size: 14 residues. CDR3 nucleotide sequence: TGTGCCAGCAGTTTGGAACAGTACACCGGGGAGCTGTTTTTT. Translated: CASSLEQYTGELFF.

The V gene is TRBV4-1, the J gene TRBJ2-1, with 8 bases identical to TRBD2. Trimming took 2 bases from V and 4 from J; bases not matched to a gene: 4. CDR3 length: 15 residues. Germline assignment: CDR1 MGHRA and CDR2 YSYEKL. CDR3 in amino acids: CASSQRGGFYNEQFF. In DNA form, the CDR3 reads TGCGCCAGCAGCCAACGGGGGGGATTTTACAATGAGCAGTTCTTC.

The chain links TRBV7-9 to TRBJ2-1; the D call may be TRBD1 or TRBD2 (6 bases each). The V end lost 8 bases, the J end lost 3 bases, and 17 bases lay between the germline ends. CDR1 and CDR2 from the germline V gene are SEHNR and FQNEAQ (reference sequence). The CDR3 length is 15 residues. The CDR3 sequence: CASARGGNGYNEQFF. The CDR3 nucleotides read TGTGCCAGCGCGAGAGGGGGGAACGGCTACAATGAGCAGTTCTTC.

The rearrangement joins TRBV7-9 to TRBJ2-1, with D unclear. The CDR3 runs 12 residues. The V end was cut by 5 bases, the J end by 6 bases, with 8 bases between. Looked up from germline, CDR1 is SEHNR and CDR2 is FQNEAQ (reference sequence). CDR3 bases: TGTGCCAGCAGCGAAGCTTCCAATGAGCAGTTCTTC. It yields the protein CASSEASNEQFF.

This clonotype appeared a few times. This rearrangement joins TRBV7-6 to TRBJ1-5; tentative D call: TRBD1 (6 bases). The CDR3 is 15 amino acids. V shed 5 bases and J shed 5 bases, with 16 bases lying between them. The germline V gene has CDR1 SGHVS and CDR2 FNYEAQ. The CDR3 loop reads CASSRYRAADQPQHF. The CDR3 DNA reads TGTGCCAGCAGCCGCTACAGGGCAGCGGATCAGCCCCAGCATTTT.

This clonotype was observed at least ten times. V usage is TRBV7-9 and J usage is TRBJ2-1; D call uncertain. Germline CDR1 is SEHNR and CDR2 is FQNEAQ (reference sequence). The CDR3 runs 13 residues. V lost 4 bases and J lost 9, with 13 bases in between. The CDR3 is CASSWSPGGEQFF. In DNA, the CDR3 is TGTGCCAGCAGCTGGTCGCCGGGTGGTGAGCAGTTCTTC.

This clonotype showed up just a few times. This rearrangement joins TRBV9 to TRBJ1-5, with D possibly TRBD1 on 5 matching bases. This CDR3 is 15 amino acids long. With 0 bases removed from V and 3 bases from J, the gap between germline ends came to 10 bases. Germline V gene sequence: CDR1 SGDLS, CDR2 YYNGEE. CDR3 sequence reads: CASSVGGGFNQPQHF. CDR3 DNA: TGTGCCAGCAGCGTAGGGGGGGGTTTCAATCAGCCCCAGCATTTT.